This passage covers 26 T cell receptor beta chains from one sample sequenced in a study of identical twins. TCRdb ran MiXCR on the 5' RACE reads and lists one entry per CDR3 protein. The sample contains hundreds of thousands of distinct CDR3 sequences, 18% of which appear only once. These data also featured in a second study, about T cells expressing NK-cell markers.

What was sequenced was PBMCs. Receptors were obtained from a woman younger than 30 in good health.

This clonotype has a count of ten or more. The V and J genes are TRBV24-1 and TRBJ2-1; no clear D gene. The CDR3 is made up of 14 amino acids. Trimming removed 4 bases from V and 4 bases from J, with 10 bases in between. Germline V lookup: CDR1 KGHDR, CDR2 SFDVKD. CDR3: CATSESAFYNEQFF. DNA of the CDR3: TGTGCCACCAGTGAGTCAGCCTTTTACAATGAGCAGTTCTTC.

This chain uses TRBV6-5 with TRBJ1-2; D gene uncertain. CDR3 length: 13 residues. Germline CDR1 is MNHEY and CDR2 is SVGAGI. Between the trimmed V and J ends, which lost 0 bases and 14 bases, there was a span of 16 bases. Here the CDR3 reads CASSYSKGRATTF. The CDR3 nucleotides are TGTGCCAGCAGTTACTCGAAGGGAAGGGCCACGACCTTC.

The chain carries TRBV20-1 and TRBJ2-1, with D perhaps given as TRBD1 or TRBD2 (5 bases each). Germline V CDR1 and CDR2: DFQATT, SNEGSKA (reference sequence). CDR3 length: 11 residues. V lost 6 bases, J lost 10 bases, and 13 bases lay in between. The CDR3 sequence: CSAGRAGEQFF. The CDR3 DNA is TGCAGTGCGGGACGCGCAGGCGAGCAGTTCTTC.

The J gene is TRBJ1-2, the V gene TRBV11-1, with 12 bases aligning to TRBD1. CDR3 length: 18 residues. Germline V gene lookup returns CDR1 SGHAT and CDR2 FQDESV (reference sequence). V trimming: 0 bases; J trimming: 3 bases; junction bases outside the gene matches: 8. The CDR3 loop reads CASSLALRGQGAYYGYTF. In DNA form, the CDR3 reads TGTGCCAGCAGCTTAGCGCTTCGGGGACAGGGGGCTTACTATGGCTACACCTTC.

Remarks on this clonotype: A much larger clone differs by one base, so this may be a read error. This rearrangement joins TRBV6-1 to TRBJ2-1, with 7 nucleotides matching TRBD1. This CDR3 is 14 amino acids long. Germline V gives CDR1 MNHNS, CDR2 SASEGT. This CDR3 is CASRTTGHIDEPFF. The CDR3 nucleotides are TGTGCCAGCAGAACGACAGGGCACATTGATGAGCCGTTCTTC.

Written as DNA, the CDR3 is TGTGCCAGCAGTTCAGGACAGGGCGCTAGCTTCTACAATGAGCAGTTCTTC. Residues: CASSSGQGASFYNEQFF. The genes are TRBV6-5 and TRBJ2-1; TRBD1 aligns across 8 bases. This CDR3 has 17 amino acids. V trimming: 4 bases; J trimming: 3 bases; junction bases outside the gene matches: 11. Germline assignment: CDR1 MNHEY and CDR2 SVGAGI.

This clonotype was counted a few times. The rearrangement joins TRBV5-1 to TRBJ2-1, with TRBD2 identical over 10 bases. V lost 1 base to trimming and J lost 4 bases; unmatched junction nucleotides: 11. The CDR3 sequence is 18 residues long. Germline values: CDR1 SGHRS, CDR2 YFSETQ. CDR3 loop: CASSLSRSGTSAYNEQFF. DNA of the CDR3: TGCGCCAGCAGCTTGTCCCGATCCGGGACTAGCGCGTACAATGAGCAGTTCTTC.

V and J are TRBV15 and TRBJ1-1; D gene unclear. Trimming shortened V by 0 bases and J by 1 base, and 9 bases separated the two germline ends. Germline loops: CDR1 LNHNV, CDR2 YYDKDF (reference sequence). This CDR3 is 15 amino acids long. In nucleotides, the CDR3 is TGTGCCACCAGCAGAGATCTGTCCCCGAACACTGAAGCTTTCTTT. Protein sequence: CATSRDLSPNTEAFF.

This clonotype has just a few counts. V and J are TRBV24-1 and TRBJ2-2, with D possibly TRBD2 on 5 matching bases. This CDR3 contains 15 residues. CDR1 and CDR2 from the germline V gene are KGHDR and SFDVKD. V lost 3 bases to trimming and J lost 3 bases, with 10 bases between them. CDR3 in amino acids: CATSDRGQDTGELFF. In nucleotides, the CDR3 is TGTGCCACCAGTGATCGCGGGCAGGACACCGGGGAGCTGTTTTTT.

The table lists this clonotype with many counts. This CDR3 is CASNRQGSYGYTF. CDR3 coding DNA: TGTGCCAGCAACCGACAGGGGAGCTATGGCTACACCTTC. The chain joins TRBV7-2 to TRBJ1-2, with TRBD1 matching over 8 bases. Trimming at V came to 7 bases and at J to 4 bases, leaving 5 bases not matched to a gene. In germline, CDR1 is SGHTA, CDR2 FQGNSA. This CDR3 region has 13 residues. Full variable domain (missing parts from reference TRBV7-2 and TRBJ1-2): GAGVSQSPSNKVTEKGKDVELRCDPISGHTALYWYRQSLGQGLEFLIYFQGNSAPDKSGLPSDRFSAERTGGSVSTLTIQRTQQEDSAVYLCASNRQGSYGYTFGSGTRLTVV.

This clonotype has a count of ten or more. The CDR3 loop reads CASRTSSRHEQYF. Written as DNA, the CDR3 is TGTGCCAGCAGGACTAGCTCCCGCCACGAGCAGTACTTC. The rearrangement links TRBV12-3 or TRBV12-4 to TRBJ2-7, with TRBD2 identical over 7 bases. With V trimmed by 6 bases and J by 5 bases, 7 bases remained unmatched. The CDR3 has 13 residues.

The V gene is TRBV20-1, the J gene TRBJ2-3; the match to TRBD2 covers 8 bases. Germline V gene lookup returns CDR1 DFQATT and CDR2 SNEGSKA (reference sequence). CDR3 length: 15 amino acids. Trimming cost V 1 base and J 4 bases; bases outside gene matches: 7. The CDR3 DNA is TGCAGTGCTAGAGTGGGAATAGCGGGACCAGATACGCAGTATTTT. As protein: CSARVGIAGPDTQYF.

This clonotype was observed a single time. The chain recombines TRBV3-1 with TRBJ1-6, with D possibly being TRBD1 (5 bases). CDR1 LGHDT and CDR2 YNNKEL come from the germline V gene (reference sequence). Trimming took 3 bases from V and 11 from J, leaving 11 bases between them. The CDR3 sequence is 13 residues long. The CDR3 is CASSQDMGAPLHF. The DNA for the CDR3 is TGTGCCAGCAGCCAGGACATGGGAGCACCCCTCCACTTT.

The chain employs TRBV5-1 and TRBJ2-1; the match to TRBD2 covers 11 bases. V dropped 4 bases and J dropped 4; count of bases not matched to a gene: 7. The CDR3 spans 16 residues. Germline loops: CDR1 SGHRS, CDR2 YFSETQ. The CDR3 coding sequence is TGCGCCAGCAGCCCTAGCGGGGGGAGAATTTACAATGAGCAGTTCTTC. It encodes CASSPSGGRIYNEQFF.

This clonotype was seen only a few times. The chain carries TRBV20-1 and TRBJ1-1; a possible D gene is TRBD1 (5 bases). Germline V gene lookup returns CDR1 DFQATT and CDR2 SNEGSKA (reference sequence). Trimming removed 6 bases from V and 4 bases from J, with 12 bases in between. This CDR3 region has 12 residues. In DNA, the CDR3 is TGCAGTGCCACGGGACGGAGCACTGAAGCTTTCTTT. It specifies CSATGRSTEAFF.

This rearrangement joins TRBV3-1 to TRBJ1-1; D might be TRBD1 (6 bases). Germline V gene sequence: CDR1 LGHDT, CDR2 YNNKEL (reference sequence). The V end was cut by 4 bases, the J end by 10 bases, with 16 bases between. The CDR3 has 13 amino acids. This CDR3 is CASSLSGGGRAFF. The CDR3 DNA reads TGTGCCAGCAGCCTCTCGGGGGGCGGCAGAGCTTTCTTT.

This chain uses TRBV5-1 with TRBJ2-7; no clear D. Germline-derived CDR1 and CDR2 are SGHRS and YFSETQ. V lost 4 bases, J lost 4 bases, and 12 bases lay in between. The CDR3 is 13 residues long. CDR3 amino acids: CASSLRLGYEQYF. The DNA for the CDR3 is TGCGCCAGCAGCCTCCGTCTCGGGTACGAGCAGTACTTC.

The gene calls are TRBV6-1 and TRBJ1-4; 10 bases align to TRBD1. The CDR3 has 14 amino acids. Germline CDR1 reads MNHNS; CDR2 reads SASEGT. The V and J ends lost 6 bases and 5 bases, in that order; junction bases with no gene match: 3. Here the CDR3 reads CASRLGQGNEKLFF. The DNA for the CDR3 is TGTGCCAGCAGGTTGGGACAGGGGAATGAAAAACTGTTTTTT.

The chain has TRBV20-1 and TRBJ2-5, with 15 bases that match TRBD2. Germline CDR1 and CDR2: DFQATT and SNEGSKA (reference sequence). With 3 bases clipped from V and 5 bases from J, the junction kept 7 bases outside the gene matches. The CDR3 length is 16 residues. In DNA, the CDR3 is TGCAGTGCTAGCCGGACTAGCGGGAGGGTCGGGGAGACCCAGTACTTC. Its protein product is CSASRTSGRVGETQYF.

The rearrangement joins TRBV28 to TRBJ2-1; no definite D call. Germline CDR1 MDHEN, CDR2 SYDVKM. The V end lost 1 base, the J end lost 6 bases, and 10 bases lay between the germline ends. This CDR3 comprises 14 residues. This chain's CDR3 is CASSLSSVINEQFF. CDR3 coding DNA: TGTGCCAGCAGTTTATCATCAGTAATCAATGAGCAGTTCTTC.

V is TRBV30 and J is TRBJ2-1; D ambiguous. This CDR3 spans 15 amino acids. Germline lookup yields CDR1 GTSNPN and CDR2 SVGIG (reference sequence). V was cut by 0 bases and J by 1 base, with 10 bases left in between. As DNA, the CDR3 is TGTGCCTGGAGTGTACGACTCCTTTCCTACAATGAGCAGTTCTTC. Its translation: CAWSVRLLSYNEQFF.

V usage is TRBV3-1 and J usage is TRBJ2-3; D gene ambiguous. Trimming took off 0 bases at V and 3 bases at J, with 7 bases between the two ends. This CDR3 has 14 residues. CDR1 is LGHDT and CDR2 is YNNKEL in the germline V gene (reference sequence). For the CDR3, the DNA is TGTGCCAGCAGCCAAGACGCGGCGACAGATACGCAGTATTTT. It specifies CASSQDAATDTQYF.

The chain carries TRBV6-5 and TRBJ2-3; 8 bases agree with TRBD2. The CDR3 has 16 residues. The germline V gene encodes CDR1 MNHEY and CDR2 SVGAGI. V shed 3 bases, J shed 2 bases, and the junction held 7 bases outside the gene matches. CDR3 loop: CASSYYSGAITDTQYF. The CDR3 DNA follows: TGTGCCAGCAGTTATTATAGCGGGGCTATCACAGATACGCAGTATTTT.

The rearrangement links TRBV27 to TRBJ1-2; D ambiguous. V lost 4 bases to trimming and J lost 8 bases, with 17 bases between them. The germline V gene has CDR1 MNHEY and CDR2 SMNVEV (reference sequence). The CDR3 extends over 14 amino acids. The CDR3 coding sequence is TGTGCCAGCAGTTCAAAAGGGTATGCCGACGGCTACACCTTC. Translating gives CASSSKGYADGYTF.

The rearrangement uses TRBV12-3 or TRBV12-4 and TRBJ2-1; D is undetermined. Trimming removed 5 bases at V and 8 bases at J, with 16 bases between. CDR3 length: 14 residues. In DNA, the CDR3 is TGTGCCAGCAGTCCTGCAGACCCTGGGGATGAGCAGTTCTTC. Its translation: CASSPADPGDEQFF.

In its sample, this clonotype was seen a few times. V and J are TRBV10-3 and TRBJ2-1; 12 bases fit TRBD2. The trim removed 10 bases at V and 3 bases at J, leaving 10 bases unmatched. Looked up from germline, CDR1 is ENHRY and CDR2 is SYGVKD. The length of the CDR3 is 16 residues. The CDR3 DNA sequence: TGTGCCACAACTAGACGGACTAGCGGGATCTACAATGAGCAGTTCTTC. It translates to CATTRRTSGIYNEQFF.